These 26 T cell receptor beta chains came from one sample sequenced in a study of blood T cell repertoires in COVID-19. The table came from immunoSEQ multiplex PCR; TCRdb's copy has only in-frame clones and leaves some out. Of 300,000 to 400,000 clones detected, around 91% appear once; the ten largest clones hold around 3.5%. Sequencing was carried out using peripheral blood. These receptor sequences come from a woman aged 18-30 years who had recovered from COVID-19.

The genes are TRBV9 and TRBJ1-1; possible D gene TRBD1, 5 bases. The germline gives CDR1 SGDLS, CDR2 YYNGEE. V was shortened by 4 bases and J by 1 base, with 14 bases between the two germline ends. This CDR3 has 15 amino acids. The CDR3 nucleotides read TGTGCCAGCAGCCCTCGACACGGGGGGAACACTGAAGCTTTCTTT. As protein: CASSPRHGGNTEAFF. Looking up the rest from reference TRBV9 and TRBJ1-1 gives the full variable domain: DSGVTQTPKHLITATGQRVTLRCSPRSGDLSVYWYQQSLDQGLQFLIQYYNGEERAKGNILERFSAQQFPDLHSELNLSSLELGDSALYFCASSPRHGGNTEAFFGQGTRLTVV.

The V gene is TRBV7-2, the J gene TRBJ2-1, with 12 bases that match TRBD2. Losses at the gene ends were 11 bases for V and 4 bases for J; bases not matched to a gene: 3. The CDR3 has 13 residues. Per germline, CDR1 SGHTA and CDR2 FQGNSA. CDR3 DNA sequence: TGTGCCGGAGGACTAGCGGGGTACAATGAGCAGTTCTTC. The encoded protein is CAGGLAGYNEQFF.

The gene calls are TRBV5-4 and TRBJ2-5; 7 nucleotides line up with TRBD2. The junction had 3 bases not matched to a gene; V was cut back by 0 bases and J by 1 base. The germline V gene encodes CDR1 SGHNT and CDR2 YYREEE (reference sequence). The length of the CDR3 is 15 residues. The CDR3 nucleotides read TGTGCCAGCAGCTTGGTGGTAGCGGGCCAAGAGACCCAGTACTTC. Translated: CASSLVVAGQETQYF.

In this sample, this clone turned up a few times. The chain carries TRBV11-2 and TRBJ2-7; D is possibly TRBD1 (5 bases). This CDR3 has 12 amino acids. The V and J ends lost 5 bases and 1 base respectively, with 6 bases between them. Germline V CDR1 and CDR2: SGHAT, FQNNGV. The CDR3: CASSRGSYEQYV. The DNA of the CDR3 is TGTGCCAGCAGCAGGGGTTCCTACGAGCAGTACGTC.

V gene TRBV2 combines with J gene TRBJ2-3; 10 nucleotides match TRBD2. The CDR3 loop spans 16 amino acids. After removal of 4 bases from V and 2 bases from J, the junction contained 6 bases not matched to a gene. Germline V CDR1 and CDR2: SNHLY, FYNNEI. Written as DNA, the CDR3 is TGTGCCAGCAGTGCCCGAGCGGGAGGGTACACAGATACGCAGTATTTT. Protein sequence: CASSARAGGYTDTQYF. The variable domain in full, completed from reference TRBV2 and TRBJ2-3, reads EPEVTQTPSHQVTQMGQEVILRCVPISNHLYFYWYRQILGQKVEFLVSFYNNEISEKSEIFDDQFSVERPDGSNFTLKIRSTKLEDSAMYFCASSARAGGYTDTQYFGPGTRLTVL.

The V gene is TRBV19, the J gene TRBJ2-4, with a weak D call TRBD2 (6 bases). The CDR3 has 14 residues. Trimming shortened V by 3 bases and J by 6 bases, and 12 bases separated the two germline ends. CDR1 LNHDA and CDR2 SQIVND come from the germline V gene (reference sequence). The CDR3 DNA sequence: TGTGCCAGTAGTATCACGGACGGGGGAAACATTCAGTACTTC. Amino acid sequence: CASSITDGGNIQYF.

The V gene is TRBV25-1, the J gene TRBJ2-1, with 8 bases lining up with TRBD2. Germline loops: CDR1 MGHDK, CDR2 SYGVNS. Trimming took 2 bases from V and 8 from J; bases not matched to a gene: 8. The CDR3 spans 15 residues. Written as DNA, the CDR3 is TGTGCCAGCAGTGAAGCGGGAGGAAAGAAGGATGAGCAGTTCTTC. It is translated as CASSEAGGKKDEQFF.

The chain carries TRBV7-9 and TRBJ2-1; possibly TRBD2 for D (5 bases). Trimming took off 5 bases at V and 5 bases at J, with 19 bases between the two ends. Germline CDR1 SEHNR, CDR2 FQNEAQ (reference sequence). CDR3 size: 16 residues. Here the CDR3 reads CASSPQGLAFHNEQFF. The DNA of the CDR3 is TGTGCCAGCAGCCCCCAAGGGTTAGCGTTCCACAATGAGCAGTTCTTC.

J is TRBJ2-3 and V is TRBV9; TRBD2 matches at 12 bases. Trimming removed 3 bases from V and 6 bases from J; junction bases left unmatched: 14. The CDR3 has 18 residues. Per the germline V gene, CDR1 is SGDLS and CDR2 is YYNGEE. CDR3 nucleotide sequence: TGTGCCAGCAGCGGAAACCTCCGGACTAGCGGGATCCCCGATACGCAGTATTTT. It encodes CASSGNLRTSGIPDTQYF.

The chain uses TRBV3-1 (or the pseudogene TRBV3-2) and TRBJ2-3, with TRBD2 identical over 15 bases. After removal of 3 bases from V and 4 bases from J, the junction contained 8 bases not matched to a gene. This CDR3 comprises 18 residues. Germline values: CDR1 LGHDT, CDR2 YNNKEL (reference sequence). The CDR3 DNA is TGTGCCAGCAGCCAGGGGACTAGCGGGGGGATAACATCAGATACGCAGTATTTT. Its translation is CASSQGTSGGITSDTQYF.

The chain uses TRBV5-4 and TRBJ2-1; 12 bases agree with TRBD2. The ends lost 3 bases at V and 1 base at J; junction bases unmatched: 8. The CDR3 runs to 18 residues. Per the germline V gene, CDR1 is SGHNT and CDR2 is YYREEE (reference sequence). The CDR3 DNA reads TGTGCCAGCAGCTACGGGACTAGCGGGTTGTATTCCTACAATGAGCAGTTCTTC. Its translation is CASSYGTSGLYSYNEQFF.

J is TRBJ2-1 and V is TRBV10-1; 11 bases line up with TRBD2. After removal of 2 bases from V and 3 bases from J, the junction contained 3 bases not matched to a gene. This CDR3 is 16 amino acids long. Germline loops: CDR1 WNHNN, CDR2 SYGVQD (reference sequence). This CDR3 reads CASSEDLAGGYNEQFF. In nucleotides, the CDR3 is TGCGCCAGCAGTGAGGACCTAGCGGGAGGCTACAATGAGCAGTTCTTC.

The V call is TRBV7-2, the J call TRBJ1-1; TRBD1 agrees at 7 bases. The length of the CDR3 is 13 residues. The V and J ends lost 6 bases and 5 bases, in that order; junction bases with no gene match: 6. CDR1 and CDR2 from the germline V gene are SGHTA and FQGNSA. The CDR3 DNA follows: TGTGCCAGCAGGCGACCAGGGGGAACTGAAGCTTTCTTT. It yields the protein CASRRPGGTEAFF.

CDR3 DNA: TGCGCCAGCAGGGGACTAGCTGGCGAGCAGTACGTC. It specifies CASRGLAGEQYV. This chain joins TRBV10-2 and TRBJ2-7, with 9 bases matching TRBD2. The CDR3 totals 12 residues. Looked up from germline, CDR1 is WSHSY and CDR2 is SAAADI. Trimming cost V 6 bases and J 6 bases; bases outside gene matches: 3.

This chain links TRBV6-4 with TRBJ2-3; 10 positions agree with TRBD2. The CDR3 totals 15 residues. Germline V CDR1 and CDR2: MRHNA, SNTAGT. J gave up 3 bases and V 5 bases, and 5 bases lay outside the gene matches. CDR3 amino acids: CASSKGTSDTDTQYF. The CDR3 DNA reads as TGTGCCAGCAGTAAAGGGACTAGCGATACAGATACGCAGTATTTT.

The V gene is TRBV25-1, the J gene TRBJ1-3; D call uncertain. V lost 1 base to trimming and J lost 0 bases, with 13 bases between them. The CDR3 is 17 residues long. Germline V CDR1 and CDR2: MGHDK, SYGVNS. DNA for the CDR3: TGTGCCAGCAGTGAATCGTCCTTCGGGGACTCTGGAAACACCATATATTTT. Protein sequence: CASSESSFGDSGNTIYF.

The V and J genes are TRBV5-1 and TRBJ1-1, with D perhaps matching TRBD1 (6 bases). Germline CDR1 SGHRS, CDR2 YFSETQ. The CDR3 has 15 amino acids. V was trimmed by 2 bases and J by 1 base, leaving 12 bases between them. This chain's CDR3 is CASSFSGRGNTEAFF. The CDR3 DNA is TGCGCCAGCAGCTTCAGTGGCAGGGGGAACACTGAAGCTTTCTTT.

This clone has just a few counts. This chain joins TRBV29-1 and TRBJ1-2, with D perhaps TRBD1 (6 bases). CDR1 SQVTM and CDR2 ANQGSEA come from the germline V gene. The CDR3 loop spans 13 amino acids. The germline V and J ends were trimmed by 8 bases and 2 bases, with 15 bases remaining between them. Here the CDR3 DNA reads TGCAGCACTGGACAGCGATTAAACTATGGCTACACCTTC. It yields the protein CSTGQRLNYGYTF.

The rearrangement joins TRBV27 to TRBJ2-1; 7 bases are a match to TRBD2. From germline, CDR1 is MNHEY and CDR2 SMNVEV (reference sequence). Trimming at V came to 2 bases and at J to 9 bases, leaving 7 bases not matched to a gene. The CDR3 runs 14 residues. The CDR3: CASSLGGSRGEQFF. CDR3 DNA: TGTGCCAGCAGTTTAGGCGGGAGTCGGGGTGAGCAGTTCTTC.

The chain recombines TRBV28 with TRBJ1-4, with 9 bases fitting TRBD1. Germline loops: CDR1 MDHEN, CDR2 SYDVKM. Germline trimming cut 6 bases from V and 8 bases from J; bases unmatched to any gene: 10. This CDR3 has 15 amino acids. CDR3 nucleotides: TGTGCCAGCAGGTCACAGGGGGCATTACGGGAAAAACTGTTTTTT. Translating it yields CASRSQGALREKLFF.

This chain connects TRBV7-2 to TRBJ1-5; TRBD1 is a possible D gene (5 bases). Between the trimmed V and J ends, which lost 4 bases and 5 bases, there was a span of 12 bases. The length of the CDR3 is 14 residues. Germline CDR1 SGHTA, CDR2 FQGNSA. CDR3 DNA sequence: TGTGCCAGCAGCTCTGCGGGGGTGGATCAGCCCCAGCATTTT. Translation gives CASSSAGVDQPQHF.

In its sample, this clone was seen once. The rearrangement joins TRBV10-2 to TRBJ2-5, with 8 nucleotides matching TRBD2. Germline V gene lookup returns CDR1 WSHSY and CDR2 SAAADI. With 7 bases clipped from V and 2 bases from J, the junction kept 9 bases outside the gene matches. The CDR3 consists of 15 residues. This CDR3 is CASKKGLAGQETQYF. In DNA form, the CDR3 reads TGCGCCAGCAAAAAAGGATTAGCGGGACAAGAGACCCAGTACTTC.

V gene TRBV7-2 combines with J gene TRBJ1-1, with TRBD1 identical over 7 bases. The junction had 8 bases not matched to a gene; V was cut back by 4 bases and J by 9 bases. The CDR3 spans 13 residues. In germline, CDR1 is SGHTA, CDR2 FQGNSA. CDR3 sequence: CASSYDREVKAFF. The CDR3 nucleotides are TGTGCCAGCAGCTACGACAGGGAAGTCAAAGCTTTCTTT.

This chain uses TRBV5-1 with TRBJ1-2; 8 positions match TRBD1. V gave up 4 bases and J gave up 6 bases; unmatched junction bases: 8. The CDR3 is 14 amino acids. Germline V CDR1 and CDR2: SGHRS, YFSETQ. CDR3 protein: CASSASGGFDGYTF. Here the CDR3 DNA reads TGCGCCAGCAGCGCTTCAGGGGGCTTCGATGGCTACACCTTC. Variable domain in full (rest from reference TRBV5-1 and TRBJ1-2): KAGVTQTPRYLIKTRGQQVTLSCSPISGHRSVSWYQQTPGQGLQFLFEYFSETQRNKGNFPGRFSGRQFSNSRSEMNVSTLELGDSALYLCASSASGGFDGYTFGSGTRLTVV.

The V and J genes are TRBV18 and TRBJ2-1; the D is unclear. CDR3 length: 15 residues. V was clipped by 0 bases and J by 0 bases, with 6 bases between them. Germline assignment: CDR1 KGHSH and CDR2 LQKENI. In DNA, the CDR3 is TGTGCCAGCTCACCACCTAGCAGCTCCTACAATGAGCAGTTCTTC. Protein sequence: CASSPPSSSYNEQFF.

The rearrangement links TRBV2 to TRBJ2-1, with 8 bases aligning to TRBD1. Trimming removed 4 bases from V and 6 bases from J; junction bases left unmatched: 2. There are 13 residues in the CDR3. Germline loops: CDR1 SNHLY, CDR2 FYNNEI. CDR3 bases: TGTGCCAGCAGTGTCGACAGGGGCAATGAGCAGTTCTTC. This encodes CASSVDRGNEQFF.